These 23 T cell receptor beta chains share one sample of origin, sequenced in a study of cytotoxic CD8 clonotypes in ibrutinib-treated CLL. Clones were read by immunoSEQ multiplex PCR, and TCRdb kept only the in-frame ones, dropping some. This table holds over 6,500 clones, 70% to 75% found once. Here the sequenced sample was PBMCs, taken before ibrutinib treatment. These receptor sequences come from a human donor with chronic lymphocytic leukemia.

The V gene is TRBV7-9, the J gene TRBJ2-3, with D perhaps TRBD1 or TRBD2 (5 bases each). The CDR3 has 15 residues. The V end was cut by 4 bases, the J end by 3 bases, with 14 bases between. The germline CDR1 and CDR2 sequences are SEHNR and FQNEAQ (reference sequence). The CDR3 protein is CASSSGTRSTDTQYF. CDR3 nucleotide sequence: TGTGCCAGCAGCTCCGGGACCCGATCTACAGATACGCAGTATTTT. The full variable domain, its missing parts supplied by reference TRBV7-9 and TRBJ2-3, is DTGVSQNPRHKITKRGQNVTFRCDPISEHNRLYWYRQTLGQGPEFLTYFQNEAQLEKSRLLSDRFSAERPKGSFSTLEIQRTEQGDSAMYLCASSSGTRSTDTQYFGPGTRLTVL.

The CDR3 region has the DNA TGTGCCAGCAGCCAATTTTCGGGTTCCTACGAGCAGTACTTC. This encodes CASSQFSGSYEQYF. The chain recombines TRBV27 with TRBJ2-7; D is ambiguous. Germline V gene sequence: CDR1 MNHEY, CDR2 SMNVEV (reference sequence). V lost 6 bases and J 1 base, leaving 13 bases between the germline ends. The CDR3 is made up of 14 amino acids.

The chain couples TRBV10-3 to TRBJ2-7; D is perhaps TRBD1 (5 bases). The CDR3 has 14 residues. In germline, CDR1 is ENHRY, CDR2 SYGVKD. V was cut by 9 bases and J by 0 bases, with 15 bases left in between. CDR3 DNA: TGTGCCATTTGGACCAGGGTTAGCTCCTACGAGCAGTACTTC. Protein sequence: CAIWTRVSSYEQYF.

This chain joins TRBV5-1 and TRBJ2-7; TRBD2 agrees at 14 bases. Germline-derived CDR1 and CDR2 are SGHRS and YFSETQ. Trimming at V came to 0 bases and at J to 4 bases, leaving 6 bases not matched to a gene. The CDR3 spans 17 residues. Written as DNA, the CDR3 is TGCGCCAGCAGCTTGGCCTCGACTAGCGGGAGGGCGTACGAGCAGTACTTC. Translated: CASSLASTSGRAYEQYF.

By sample share, this clone is medium-sized. This chain links TRBV7-8 with TRBJ2-2; 10 bases match TRBD1. Germline values: CDR1 SGHVS, CDR2 FQNEAQ. Germline trimming cut 5 bases from V and 2 bases from J; bases unmatched to any gene: 5. The CDR3 sequence is 16 residues long. The CDR3 is CASSPRTGGNTGELFF. The CDR3 nucleotides read TGTGCCAGCAGCCCCCGGACAGGGGGTAACACCGGGGAGCTGTTTTTT.

This clone was observed once. The chain carries TRBV28 and TRBJ1-5; D not resolved. Germline lookup yields CDR1 MDHEN and CDR2 SYDVKM. Trimming pared 0 bases from V and 1 base from J, leaving 13 bases between. The CDR3 is 17 residues long. DNA for the CDR3: TGTGCCAGCAGTTTATGGAACCACCCACAGAGCAATCAGCCCCAGCATTTT. Translating gives CASSLWNHPQSNQPQHF.

V usage is TRBV5-6 and J usage is TRBJ2-1; D is possibly TRBD1 or TRBD2 (6 bases each). The germline V gene encodes CDR1 SGHDT and CDR2 YYEEEE. V gave up 3 bases and J gave up 3 bases, with 19 bases separating them. The CDR3 spans 17 residues. CDR3 protein: CASSYMEGGAFYNEQFF. CDR3 sequence (DNA): TGTGCCAGCAGCTACATGGAGGGGGGAGCTTTCTACAATGAGCAGTTCTTC. The full variable domain, completed using reference TRBV5-6 and TRBJ2-1, is DAGVTQSPTHLIKTRGQQVTLRCSPKSGHDTVSWYQQALGQGPQFIFQYYEEEERQRGNFPDRFSGHQFPNYSSELNVNALLLGDSALYLCASSYMEGGAFYNEQFFGPGTRLTVL.

This chain uses TRBV6-4 with TRBJ2-1; the match to TRBD2 covers 11 bases. V dropped 10 bases and J dropped 5; count of bases not matched to a gene: 4. Germline CDR1 MRHNA, CDR2 SNTAGT. The CDR3 length is 13 residues. The chain's CDR3 is CATRLAGNNEQFF. The CDR3 DNA reads TGTGCCACCAGACTAGCGGGGAACAATGAGCAGTTCTTC.

The CDR3 DNA reads as TGTGCCAGTAGGCCGGGACAGAATATGCGGATCGAAAAACTGTTTTTT. Its translation: CASRPGQNMRIEKLFF. This chain links TRBV19 with TRBJ1-4, with 7 nucleotides matching TRBD1. The CDR3 length is 16 residues. The junction had 15 bases not matched to a gene; V was cut back by 6 bases and J by 8 bases. Germline CDR1 LNHDA, CDR2 SQIVND (reference sequence).

The V and J genes are TRBV6-5 and TRBJ1-2; D call uncertain. Trimming took off 7 bases at V and 8 bases at J, with 20 bases between the two ends. The CDR3 totals 14 residues. Germline V gene sequence: CDR1 MNHEY, CDR2 SVGAGI. CDR3 amino acids: CASTPDGSRLGYTF. The CDR3 DNA sequence: TGTGCCAGCACCCCAGACGGATCCAGGTTAGGCTACACCTTC.

This clone was seen only a few times. At one boundary the junction diverges from the germline segment, which might be a read error. The chain combines TRBV4-2 with TRBJ1-5; no clear D. The CDR3 spans 18 residues. In germline, CDR1 is LGHNA, CDR2 YNFKEQ. The CDR3 DNA reads as TGTGCCAGCAGCCAAGATATAGGAGGGTCCAGTAGCGATCAGCCCCAGCATTTT. This sequence encodes CASSQDIGGSSSDQPQHF.

The chain couples TRBV6-5 to TRBJ1-2; D is possibly TRBD1 (5 bases). The V end lost 0 bases, the J end lost 0 bases, and 11 bases lay between the germline ends. Germline V gene sequence: CDR1 MNHEY, CDR2 SVGAGI. The CDR3 has 16 amino acids. Here the CDR3 reads CASSYSPGRTNYGYTF. CDR3 nucleotides: TGTGCCAGCAGTTACTCACCAGGGAGAACTAACTATGGCTACACCTTC.

This clone was counted once. CDR3 in amino acids: CASSLVLGLSYEQYF. Written as DNA, the CDR3 is TGTGCCAGCAGCTTAGTCTTGGGTCTCTCCTACGAGCAGTACTTC. The chain recombines TRBV7-8 with TRBJ2-7, with D hard to call. Germline V gene data show CDR1 as SGHVS and CDR2 as FQNEAQ. The CDR3 is 15 amino acids. The V end lost 1 base, the J end lost 0 bases, and 10 bases lay between the germline ends.

The chain joins TRBV10-3 to TRBJ2-4; the D gene is possibly TRBD1 (5 bases). Germline CDR1 ENHRY, CDR2 SYGVKD. CDR3 size: 15 residues. V was clipped by 2 bases and J by 1 base, with 9 bases between them. CDR3 nucleotide sequence: TGTGCCATCAGTGAGGGTGGGGCGGCCAAAAACATTCAGTACTTC. Encoded protein: CAISEGGAAKNIQYF.

V gene TRBV5-6 combines with J gene TRBJ2-5; D possibly corresponds to TRBD2 (6 bases). The CDR3 covers 14 residues. V lost 2 bases and J 1 base, leaving 9 bases between the germline ends. Per germline, CDR1 SGHDT and CDR2 YYEEEE. DNA for the CDR3: TGTGCCAGCAGCTTAGGAGGGAGCCAAGAGACCCAGTACTTC. Translating gives CASSLGGSQETQYF.

The gene calls are TRBV27 and TRBJ2-7, with D hard to call. The germline gives CDR1 MNHEY, CDR2 SMNVEV (reference sequence). CDR3 length equals 14 residues. The V end lost 5 bases, the J end lost 5 bases, and 16 bases lay between the germline ends. CDR3 DNA sequence: TGTGCCAGCAGTCCCCCCCTCGGGCCCCACGAGCAGTACTTC. Translated, it gives CASSPPLGPHEQYF.

The chain recombines TRBV10-3 with TRBJ2-7; 11 nucleotides align to TRBD2. Germline CDR1 ENHRY, CDR2 SYGVKD. With V trimmed by 6 bases and J by 4 bases, 5 bases remained unmatched. The CDR3 extends over 14 amino acids. CDR3 nucleotides: TGTGCCATCAGCCCGGGACTAGCGGTGTACGAGCAGTACTTC. Its protein is CAISPGLAVYEQYF.

The chain recombines TRBV5-4 with TRBJ1-1, with D possibly TRBD1 on 5 matching bases. The V gene lost 0 bases and the J gene lost 4 bases, with 16 bases spanning the gap. The germline V gene encodes CDR1 SGHNT and CDR2 YYREEE (reference sequence). The CDR3 length is 16 residues. The CDR3 spells CASSLGVGAGITEAFF. CDR3 coding DNA: TGTGCCAGCAGCTTGGGTGTTGGGGCAGGGATCACTGAAGCTTTCTTT.

This clone has more than one count but fewer than ten. V and J are TRBV5-1 and TRBJ2-1; D not certain. The CDR3 totals 15 residues. The V and J ends lost 4 bases and 9 bases respectively, with 20 bases between them. Germline loops: CDR1 SGHRS, CDR2 YFSETQ. The CDR3 spells CASSPVVSGETEQFF. The CDR3 DNA follows: TGCGCCAGCAGCCCCGTCGTCTCTGGAGAGACTGAGCAGTTCTTC.

The rearrangement links TRBV12-5 to TRBJ1-4, with 11 bases that match TRBD1. The germline CDR1 and CDR2 sequences are LGHNT and FRNRAP. This CDR3 has 14 amino acids. The V segment lost 7 bases and the J segment 7 bases; nucleotides outside the gene matches: 5. Here the CDR3 DNA reads TGTGCTAGTGCCAGGGGACAGGGGGGTGAAAAACTGTTTTTT. Encoded protein: CASARGQGGEKLFF.

V is TRBV29-1 and J is TRBJ2-5, with D hard to call. This CDR3 region has 11 residues. V was shortened by 4 bases and J by 5 bases, with 8 bases between the two germline ends. The germline V gene encodes CDR1 SQVTM and CDR2 ANQGSEA. For the CDR3, the DNA is TGCAGCGTTGTACCCGGGGAGACCCAGTACTTC. Protein: CSVVPGETQYF.

This clone occurred once. The chain combines TRBV9 with TRBJ1-3; TRBD1 matches at 8 bases. There are 15 residues in the CDR3. Trimming cost V 3 bases and J 2 bases; bases outside gene matches: 4. Germline assignment: CDR1 SGDLS and CDR2 YYNGEE. CDR3 sequence reads: CASSDTGGAGNTIYF. CDR3 coding DNA: TGTGCCAGCAGCGACACAGGGGGTGCTGGAAACACCATATATTTT. The entire variable domain, with the rest obtained from reference TRBV9 and TRBJ1-3, is as follows: DSGVTQTPKHLITATGQRVTLRCSPRSGDLSVYWYQQSLDQGLQFLIQYYNGEERAKGNILERFSAQQFPDLHSELNLSSLELGDSALYFCASSDTGGAGNTIYFGEGSWLTVV.

J is TRBJ2-6 and V is TRBV30, with 9 bases matching TRBD1. The CDR3 extends over 17 amino acids. The V gene end was trimmed by 2 bases and the J gene end by 0 bases; junction bases not matched to a gene: 5. CDR1 is GTSNPN, CDR2 SVGIG, per germline (reference sequence). The CDR3 DNA is TGTGCCTGGAGTAGGGACAGGGTCCGCTCTGGGGCCAACGTCCTGACTTTC. Translation gives CAWSRDRVRSGANVLTF.